This TCR beta chain derives from a study of cytomegalovirus exposure and HLA in healthy donors. Whole-study findings and limits: High specificity and sensitivity for cytomegalovirus status were reported for the classifier. Most TCR sequences were seen very rarely across donors, but some public TCRs occurred in many.

Trimming removed 0 bases at V and 5 bases at J, with 8 bases between. CDR3 length: 13 residues. Germline loops: CDR1 SGDLS, CDR2 YYNGEE. Only in-frame clones appear in the TCRdb table, and some are missing; sequencing was by immunoSEQ multiplex PCR. The data hold 150,000 to 200,000 clones, with roughly 84% observed a single time. The study drew the donors from its approximately 110-subject validation cohort, separate from the roughly 700-subject first cohort. About this clone: Its antigen remains unidentified.

The chain employs TRBV9 and TRBJ1-1; perhaps TRBD1 as D (6 bases). The sequencing input was PBMCs. The receptor comes from a man aged 30 to 39 in good health and CMV-seropositive. CDR3 in DNA: TGTGCCAGCAGCGTAGAGGGGGAGACTGAAGCTTTCTTT. This gives the protein CASSVEGETEAFF. Filled out from reference TRBV9 and TRBJ1-1, the complete variable domain reads DSGVTQTPKHLITATGQRVTLRCSPRSGDLSVYWYQQSLDQGLQFLIQYYNGEERAKGNILERFSAQQFPDLHSELNLSSLELGDSALYFCASSVEGETEAFFGQGTRLTVV.